This T cell receptor beta chain was profiled in a study of T cells in Graves' hyperthyroidism and ophthalmopathy. Each diagnosis was grounded in clinical symptoms, serum thyroxine and TRAb, thyroid ultrasound, and orbital computed tomography. The TCR beta CDR3 regions underwent amplification using RNA transcripts as the source. An initial round of RT-PCR targeting the TCR CDR3 relied on the HTBI primer set. MiXCR, run by TCRdb on the multiplex PCR reads, gives a single entry per CDR3 protein. The sample yields fewer than 250,000 distinct CDR3 sequences, under 20% seen once. This clonotype has ten or more counts. Germline-derived CDR1 and CDR2 are SGHAT and FQDESV (reference sequence). The CDR3 loop spans 13 amino acids. J lost 7 bases, V lost 5 bases, and 7 bases had no gene match.

This receptor was obtained from a man in his fifties or sixties with Graves' hyperthyroidism. The rearrangement uses TRBV11-1 and TRBJ2-7; 8 nucleotides agree with TRBD1. The specimen was blood. The CDR3 bases are TGTGCCAGCAGCCCGACAGGGGCGGGGGAGCAGTACTTC. Translating it yields CASSPTGAGEQYF.